The 18 T cell receptor beta chains in this list originate from one sample, sequenced in a study of blood T cell repertoires in COVID-19. Clones were sequenced by immunoSEQ multiplex PCR, and TCRdb holds only the in-frame ones, with some missing. The repertoire holds roughly 190,000 clones, with about 89% as singletons. Sequenced input: peripheral blood. The receptors originated from a man in his 70s with acute or convalescent COVID-19.

The chain links TRBV28 to TRBJ1-1; D may be TRBD1 (6 bases). The V and J ends lost 4 bases and 1 base respectively, with 22 bases between them. Germline lookup yields CDR1 MDHEN and CDR2 SYDVKM. The CDR3 covers 18 residues. CDR3 residues: CASSSPGTPGRRNTEAFF. In DNA form, the CDR3 reads TGTGCCAGCAGTTCGCCGGGGACACCCGGACGAAGGAACACTGAAGCTTTCTTT.

This clone was observed once. The chain employs TRBV5-1 and TRBJ2-1; D is perhaps TRBD1 (6 bases). Trimming left V 4 bases short and J 0 bases short, with 8 bases between. The CDR3 runs to 14 residues. Germline loops: CDR1 SGHRS, CDR2 YFSETQ. CDR3 in amino acids: CASSQDSSYNEQFF. The CDR3 coding sequence is TGCGCCAGCAGCCAGGACAGCTCCTACAATGAGCAGTTCTTC.

Turning to this clone: Other DNA sequences from this sample encode an identical CDR3 as well. The chain carries TRBV5-6 and TRBJ2-7; no definite D call. V lost 3 bases and J lost 3, with 4 bases in between. The germline V gene encodes CDR1 SGHDT and CDR2 YYEEEE. The CDR3 has 11 amino acids. This chain's CDR3 is CASSSYYEQYF. CDR3 sequence (DNA): TGTGCCAGCAGCTCTTACTACGAGCAGTACTTC.

The genes are TRBV6-5 and TRBJ2-7; 7 nucleotides line up with TRBD1. With V trimmed by 4 bases and J by 3 bases, 6 bases remained unmatched. The V gene's germline CDR1 is MNHEY and CDR2 SVGAGI. There are 14 residues in the CDR3. This chain's CDR3 is CASSSPGQFYEQYF. CDR3 sequence (DNA): TGTGCCAGCAGTTCACCGGGACAGTTCTACGAGCAGTACTTC.

The rearrangement links TRBV6-6 to TRBJ2-1; TRBD1 agrees at 7 bases. This CDR3 contains 15 residues. CDR1 is MNHNY and CDR2 is SVGAGI in the germline V gene (reference sequence). Losses at the gene ends were 10 bases for V and 1 base for J; bases not matched to a gene: 10. CDR3 protein: CATSQSGGSYNEQFF. For the CDR3, the DNA is TGTGCCACTTCCCAATCAGGGGGTTCCTACAATGAGCAGTTCTTC.

The DNA for the CDR3 is TGTGCCAGCAGGCGGGGGGGGTCGGATACGCAGTATTTT. It encodes CASRRGGSDTQYF. V and J are TRBV2 and TRBJ2-3; the match to TRBD2 covers 9 bases. The trim removed 6 bases at V and 6 bases at J, leaving 4 bases unmatched. The CDR3 extends over 13 amino acids. In germline, CDR1 is SNHLY, CDR2 FYNNEI.

The V call is TRBV28, the J call TRBJ2-5, with 9 nucleotides matching TRBD2. Trimming removed 5 bases from V and 9 bases from J; junction bases left unmatched: 10. The CDR3 has 14 amino acids. Germline lookup yields CDR1 MDHEN and CDR2 SYDVKM. The CDR3 sequence is CASSLLAGPSSQYF. Here the CDR3 DNA reads TGTGCCAGCAGTCTTCTAGCGGGGCCTTCGTCCCAGTACTTC.

V usage is TRBV5-6 and J usage is TRBJ2-1; no reliable D call. V was cut by 2 bases and J by 16 bases, with 13 bases left in between. CDR3 length: 11 amino acids. CDR1 is SGHDT and CDR2 is YYEEEE in the germline V gene. CDR3: CASSFTTIQFF. CDR3 DNA sequence: TGTGCCAGCAGCTTTACAACTATTCAATTCTTC. Full variable domain (remainder filled in from reference TRBV5-6 and TRBJ2-1): DAGVTQSPTHLIKTRGQQVTLRCSPKSGHDTVSWYQQALGQGPQFIFQYYEEEERQRGNFPDRFSGHQFPNYSSELNVNALLLGDSALYLCASSFTTIQFFGPGTRLTVL.

The chain's CDR3 is CASSIDGYGYTF. The CDR3 DNA is TGTGCCAGTAGTATAGACGGCTATGGCTACACCTTC. The chain employs TRBV19 and TRBJ1-2, with unresolved D. V lost 0 bases and J 4 bases, leaving 3 bases between the germline ends. The CDR3 length is 12 residues. Germline CDR1 reads LNHDA; CDR2 reads SQIVND (reference sequence).

This chain joins TRBV19 and TRBJ2-1, with 13 positions matching TRBD2. CDR1 and CDR2 from the germline V gene are LNHDA and SQIVND (reference sequence). The junction had 7 bases not matched to a gene; V was cut back by 5 bases and J by 6 bases. The CDR3 is 16 residues long. The CDR3 DNA follows: TGTGCCAGTAGTCGACGACTAGCGGGAGGAGGCAATGAGCAGTTCTTC. Translating gives CASSRRLAGGGNEQFF.

This chain uses TRBV18 with TRBJ1-5, with D perhaps TRBD1 (5 bases). V was clipped by 2 bases and J by 5 bases, with 16 bases between them. This CDR3 comprises 16 residues. Germline V CDR1 and CDR2: KGHSH, LQKENI. CDR3 in DNA: TGTGCCAGCTCACCATTCGACAGCCGCGCCCATCAGCCCCAGCATTTT. Protein sequence: CASSPFDSRAHQPQHF.

The rearrangement links TRBV28 to TRBJ1-4; 9 bases fit TRBD1. CDR3 length: 15 amino acids. CDR1 MDHEN and CDR2 SYDVKM come from the germline V gene. Losses at the gene ends were 5 bases for V and 6 bases for J; bases not matched to a gene: 7. As DNA, the CDR3 is TGTGCCAGCAGTCCGGGGGGGACAGGGTATGAAAAACTGTTTTTT. It encodes CASSPGGTGYEKLFF.

The V and J genes are TRBV7-9 and TRBJ1-2; D may be TRBD1 (5 bases). CDR1 and CDR2 (germline): SEHNR, FQNEAQ (reference sequence). V lost 11 bases, J lost 4 bases, and 14 bases lay in between. There are 12 residues in the CDR3. The CDR3 bases are TGTGCCGGCTCACAGGTACTCTATGGCTACACCTTC. This encodes CAGSQVLYGYTF.

This clone was detected a few times. The rearrangement links TRBV7-8 to TRBJ2-3, with 8 nucleotides matching TRBD2. The length of the CDR3 is 16 residues. Germline-derived CDR1 and CDR2 are SGHVS and FQNEAQ. After removal of 3 bases from V and 2 bases from J, the junction contained 7 bases not matched to a gene. CDR3 loop: CASSFRTSRSTDTQYF. In DNA form, the CDR3 reads TGTGCCAGCAGCTTTAGGACTAGCAGATCCACAGATACGCAGTATTTT.

This rearrangement joins TRBV2 to TRBJ1-1; 9 bases align to TRBD1. With V trimmed by 6 bases and J by 5 bases, 7 bases remained unmatched. The germline V gene has CDR1 SNHLY and CDR2 FYNNEI. The CDR3 extends over 14 amino acids. Here the CDR3 reads CASRGWTGETEAFF. The CDR3 DNA is TGTGCCAGCAGGGGATGGACAGGGGAAACTGAAGCTTTCTTT.

The chain joins TRBV18 to TRBJ2-1; TRBD1 might be the D (6 bases). The germline V and J ends were trimmed by 3 bases and 8 bases, with 14 bases remaining between them. This CDR3 region has 14 residues. CDR1 is KGHSH, CDR2 LQKENI, per germline. The CDR3 reads CASSPWTAPDEQFF. The CDR3 coding sequence is TGTGCCAGCTCACCCTGGACAGCTCCGGATGAGCAGTTCTTC.

The chain couples TRBV7-2 to TRBJ2-7; TRBD1 agrees at 10 bases. V shed 3 bases and J 5 bases; nucleotides not matched to a gene: 7. CDR1 is SGHTA and CDR2 is FQGNSA in the germline V gene. The CDR3 is 15 residues long. The CDR3 loop is CASSFQGQGFNEQYF. The CDR3 DNA is TGTGCCAGCAGCTTCCAGGGACAGGGGTTCAACGAGCAGTACTTC.

The chain employs TRBV11-2 and TRBJ2-7; no clear D gene. The CDR3 totals 14 residues. V lost 1 base and J lost 0, with 7 bases in between. The germline gives CDR1 SGHAT, CDR2 FQNNGV. CDR3 residues: CASSLGPLSYEQYF. The CDR3 DNA reads TGTGCCAGCAGCTTAGGTCCCCTCTCCTACGAGCAGTACTTC.